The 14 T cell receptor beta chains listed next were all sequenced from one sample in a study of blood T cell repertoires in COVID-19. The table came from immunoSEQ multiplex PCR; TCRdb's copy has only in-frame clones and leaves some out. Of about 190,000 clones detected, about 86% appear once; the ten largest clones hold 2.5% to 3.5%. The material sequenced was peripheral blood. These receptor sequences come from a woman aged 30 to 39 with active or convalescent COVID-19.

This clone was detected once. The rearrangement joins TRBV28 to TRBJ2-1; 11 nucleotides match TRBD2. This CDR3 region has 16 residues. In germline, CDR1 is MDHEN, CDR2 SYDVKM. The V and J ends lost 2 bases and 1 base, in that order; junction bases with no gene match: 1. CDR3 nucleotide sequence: TGTGCCAGCAGTTTAATAGCGGGAGGGTCCTACAATGAGCAGTTCTTC. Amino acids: CASSLIAGGSYNEQFF.

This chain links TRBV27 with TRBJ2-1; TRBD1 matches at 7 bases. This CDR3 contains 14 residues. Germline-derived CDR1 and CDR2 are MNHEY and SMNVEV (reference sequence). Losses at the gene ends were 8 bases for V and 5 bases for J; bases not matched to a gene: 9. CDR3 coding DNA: TGTGCCAGCGAAACCGGGACAGCCAACAATGAGCAGTTCTTC. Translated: CASETGTANNEQFF.

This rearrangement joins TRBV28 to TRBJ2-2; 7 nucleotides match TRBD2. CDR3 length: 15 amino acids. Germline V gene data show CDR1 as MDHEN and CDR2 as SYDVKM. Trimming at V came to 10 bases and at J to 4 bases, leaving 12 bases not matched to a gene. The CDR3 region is CATILSGTGTGELFF. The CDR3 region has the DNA TGTGCCACCATACTGAGCGGGACTGGCACCGGGGAGCTGTTTTTT.

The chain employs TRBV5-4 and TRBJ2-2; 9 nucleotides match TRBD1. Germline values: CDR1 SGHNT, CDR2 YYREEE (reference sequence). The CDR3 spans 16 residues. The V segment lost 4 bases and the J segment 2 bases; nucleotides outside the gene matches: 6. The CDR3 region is CASSLWTGVNTGELFF. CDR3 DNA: TGTGCCAGCAGCCTCTGGACAGGGGTAAACACCGGGGAGCTGTTTTTT.

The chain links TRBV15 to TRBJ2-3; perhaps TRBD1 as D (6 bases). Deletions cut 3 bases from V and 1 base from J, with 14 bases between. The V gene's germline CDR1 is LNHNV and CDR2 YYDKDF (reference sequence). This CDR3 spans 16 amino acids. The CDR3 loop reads CATSRLRGVGTDTQYF. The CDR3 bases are TGTGCCACCAGCAGGCTCAGGGGAGTGGGCACAGATACGCAGTATTTT.

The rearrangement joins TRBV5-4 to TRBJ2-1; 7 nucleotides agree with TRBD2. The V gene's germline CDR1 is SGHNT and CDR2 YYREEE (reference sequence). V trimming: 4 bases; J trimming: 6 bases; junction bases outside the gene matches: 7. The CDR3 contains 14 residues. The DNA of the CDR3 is TGTGCCAGCAGCCGGGACTGGGGGGGCAATGAGCAGTTCTTC. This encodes CASSRDWGGNEQFF.

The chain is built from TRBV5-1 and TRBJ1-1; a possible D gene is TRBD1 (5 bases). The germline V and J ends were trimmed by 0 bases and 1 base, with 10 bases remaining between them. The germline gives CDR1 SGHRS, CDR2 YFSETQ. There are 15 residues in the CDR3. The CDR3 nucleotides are TGCGCCAGCAGCTTGGGTGGACACCAGAACACTGAAGCTTTCTTT. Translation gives CASSLGGHQNTEAFF.

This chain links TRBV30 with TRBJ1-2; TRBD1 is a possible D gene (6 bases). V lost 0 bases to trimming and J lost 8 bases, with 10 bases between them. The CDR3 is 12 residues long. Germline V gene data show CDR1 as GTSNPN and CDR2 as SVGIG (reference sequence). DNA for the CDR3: TGTGCCTGGAGTGTAACAGGGACCGGCTACACCTTC. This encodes CAWSVTGTGYTF.

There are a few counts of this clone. CDR3 loop: CASSHGTGTEAFF. CDR3 in DNA: TGCGCCAGCAGCCACGGGACAGGCACTGAAGCTTTCTTT. The genes are TRBV5-1 and TRBJ1-1, with TRBD1 matching 8 bases. The CDR3 has 13 amino acids. The J segment lost 4 bases and the V segment lost 4 bases, leaving 3 bases of the junction unmatched. CDR1 is SGHRS and CDR2 is YFSETQ in the germline V gene.

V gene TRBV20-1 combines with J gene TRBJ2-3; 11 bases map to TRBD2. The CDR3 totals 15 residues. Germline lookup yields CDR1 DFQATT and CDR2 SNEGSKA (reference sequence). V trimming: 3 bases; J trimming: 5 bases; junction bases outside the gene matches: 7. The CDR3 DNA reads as TGCAGTGCTAGTCCGGGGACTAGCGGTCAAGATACGCAGTATTTT. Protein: CSASPGTSGQDTQYF.

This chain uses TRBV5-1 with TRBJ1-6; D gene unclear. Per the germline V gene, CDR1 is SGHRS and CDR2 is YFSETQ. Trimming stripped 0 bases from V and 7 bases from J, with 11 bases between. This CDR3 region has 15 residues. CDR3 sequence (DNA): TGCGCCAGCAGCTTGGAAACAGTGAAAAATTCACCCCTCCACTTT. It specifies CASSLETVKNSPLHF.

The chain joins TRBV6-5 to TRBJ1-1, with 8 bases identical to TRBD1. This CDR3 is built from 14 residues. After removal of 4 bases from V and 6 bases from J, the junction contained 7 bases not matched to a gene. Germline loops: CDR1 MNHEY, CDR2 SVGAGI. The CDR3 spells CASSSGRQGPEAFF. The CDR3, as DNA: TGTGCCAGCAGTTCCGGACGACAGGGGCCTGAAGCTTTCTTT.

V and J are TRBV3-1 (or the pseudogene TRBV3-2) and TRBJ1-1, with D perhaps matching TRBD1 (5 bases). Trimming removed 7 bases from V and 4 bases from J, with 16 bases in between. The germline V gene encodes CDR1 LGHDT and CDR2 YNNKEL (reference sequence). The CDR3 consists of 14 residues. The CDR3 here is CASTTETDATEAFF. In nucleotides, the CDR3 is TGTGCCAGCACCACCGAGACAGATGCCACTGAAGCTTTCTTT.

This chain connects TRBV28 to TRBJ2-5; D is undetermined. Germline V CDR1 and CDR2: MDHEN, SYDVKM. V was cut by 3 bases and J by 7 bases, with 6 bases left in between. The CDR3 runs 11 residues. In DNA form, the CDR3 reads TGTGCCAGCAGTTTCGGTGGGACCCAGTACTTC. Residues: CASSFGGTQYF.